This T cell receptor beta chain is from a study of OX40 agonist ivuxolimab in advanced cancers. Profiling relied on immunoSEQ multiplex PCR, and the TCRdb table lists in-frame clones only, not all of them. The sample contains some 47,000 clones, around 74% of which appear only once. Of note for this clone: At one of its ends the junction is not consistent with the germline gene, which may arise from a read error.

The CDR3 extends over 16 amino acids. The germline V gene encodes CDR1 MNHEY and CDR2 SMNVEV (reference sequence). The TCR sequence derives from an adult with an advanced solid tumor such as melanoma, head and neck, liver or kidney cancer. The input for sequencing was CD4+ or CD8+ T cells sorted from blood, taken in a trial of the OX40 agonist ivuxolimab. The gene calls are TRBV27 and TRBJ2-7; 9 bases fit TRBD2. CDR3 residues: CASSLVGGRDSNEQYF. The CDR3 DNA reads TGTGCCAGCAGTTTAGTAGGCGGGAGGGACTCCAACGAGCAGTACTTC.